This TCR beta chain comes out of a study of technical replicates of blood from a handful of donors. Germline V gene data show CDR1 as SGHRS and CDR2 as YFSETQ. This CDR3 is built from 16 residues. Unmatched junction bases numbered 8, after V lost 3 bases and J lost 5 bases. Comment on this clone: Other DNA sequences within the sample encode an identical CDR3.

Sequenced by immunoSEQ multiplex PCR; TCRdb stores in-frame clones only, minus some. Altogether some 62,000 clones are present, around 87% being singletons, with the ten largest covering roughly 4.8%. This TCR was recovered from a human donor in good health. Some clones in this sample may be carry-over from other donors' samples. Sequencing was performed on PBMCs. The chain couples TRBV5-1 to TRBJ2-5; 12 bases line up with TRBD1. The CDR3 DNA follows: TGCGCCAGCAGCTCGAGAAGGGACAGGGGGCGGGAGACCCAGTACTTC. This sequence encodes CASSSRRDRGRETQYF. The full variable domain, in which reference TRBV5-1 and TRBJ2-5 provide the parts outside the CDR3, is KAGVTQTPRYLIKTRGQQVTLSCSPISGHRSVSWYQQTPGQGLQFLFEYFSETQRNKGNFPGRFSGRQFSNSRSEMNVSTLELGDSALYLCASSSRRDRGRETQYFGPGTRLLVL.